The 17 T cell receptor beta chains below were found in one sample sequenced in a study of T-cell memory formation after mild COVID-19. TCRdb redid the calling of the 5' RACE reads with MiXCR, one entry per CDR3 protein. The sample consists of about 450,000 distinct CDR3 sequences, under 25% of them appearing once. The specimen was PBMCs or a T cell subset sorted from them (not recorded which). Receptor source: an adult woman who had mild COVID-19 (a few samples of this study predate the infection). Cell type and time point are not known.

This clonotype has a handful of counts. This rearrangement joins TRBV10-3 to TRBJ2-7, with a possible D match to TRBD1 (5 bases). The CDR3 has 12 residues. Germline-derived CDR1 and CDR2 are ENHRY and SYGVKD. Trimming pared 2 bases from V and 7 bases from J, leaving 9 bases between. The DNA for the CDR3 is TGTGCCATCAGTGAGGCAGGGTTTGAGCAGTACTTC. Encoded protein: CAISEAGFEQYF.

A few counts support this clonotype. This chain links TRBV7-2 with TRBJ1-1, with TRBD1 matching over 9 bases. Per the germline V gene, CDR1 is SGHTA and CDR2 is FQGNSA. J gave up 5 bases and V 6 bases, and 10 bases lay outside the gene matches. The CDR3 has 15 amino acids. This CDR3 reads CASSLGATGGTEAFF. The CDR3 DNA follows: TGTGCCAGCAGTCTTGGCGCGACAGGGGGGACTGAAGCTTTCTTT.

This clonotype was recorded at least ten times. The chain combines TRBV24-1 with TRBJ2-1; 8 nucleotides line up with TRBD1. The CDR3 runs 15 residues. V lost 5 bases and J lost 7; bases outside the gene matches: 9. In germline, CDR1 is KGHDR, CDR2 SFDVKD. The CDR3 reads CATSVRTGFRNEQFF. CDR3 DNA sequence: TGTGCCACCAGTGTTAGGACAGGGTTCCGGAATGAGCAGTTCTTC.

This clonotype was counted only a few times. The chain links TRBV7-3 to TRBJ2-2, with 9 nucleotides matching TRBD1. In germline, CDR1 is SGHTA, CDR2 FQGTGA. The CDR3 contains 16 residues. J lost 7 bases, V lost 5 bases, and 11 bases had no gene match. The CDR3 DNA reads TGTGCCAGCAGCCGTCGACAGGGGGACGGCGGCGGGGAGCTGTTTTTT. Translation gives CASSRRQGDGGGELFF.

DNA for the CDR3: TGTGCCAGCAGCGTCGGGCAGGGGGGACTGGTTGAGCAGTACTTC. Translation gives CASSVGQGGLVEQYF. The rearrangement links TRBV9 to TRBJ2-1; D may be TRBD1 (7 bases). The DNA end favors TRBJ2-7, so the J call may be wrong. CDR3 length: 15 amino acids. The germline CDR1 and CDR2 sequences are SGDLS and YYNGEE.

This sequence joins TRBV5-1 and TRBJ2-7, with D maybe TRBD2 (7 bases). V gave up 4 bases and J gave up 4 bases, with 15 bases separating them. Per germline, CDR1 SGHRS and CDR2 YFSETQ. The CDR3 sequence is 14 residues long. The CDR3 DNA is TGCGCCAGCAGCGGGGGGGCAGGGTCGTACGAGCAGTACTTC. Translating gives CASSGGAGSYEQYF.

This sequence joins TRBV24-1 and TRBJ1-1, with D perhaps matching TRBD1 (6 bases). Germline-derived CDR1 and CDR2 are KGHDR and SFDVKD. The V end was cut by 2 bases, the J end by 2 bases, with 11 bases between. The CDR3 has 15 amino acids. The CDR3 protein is CATSDSSRGNTEAFF. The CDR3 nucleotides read TGTGCCACCAGTGATTCCTCCAGGGGCAACACTGAAGCTTTCTTT.

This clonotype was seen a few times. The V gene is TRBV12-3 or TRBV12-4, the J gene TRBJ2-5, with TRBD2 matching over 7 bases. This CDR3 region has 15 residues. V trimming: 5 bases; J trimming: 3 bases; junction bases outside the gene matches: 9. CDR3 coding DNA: TGTGCCAGCAGTACACCTTTGGGAGGGGAAGAGACCCAGTACTTC. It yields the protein CASSTPLGGEETQYF.

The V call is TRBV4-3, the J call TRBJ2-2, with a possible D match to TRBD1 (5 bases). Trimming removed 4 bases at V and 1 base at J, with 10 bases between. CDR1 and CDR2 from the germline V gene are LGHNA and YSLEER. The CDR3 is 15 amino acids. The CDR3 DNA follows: TGCGCCAGCAGCCCCAGGGTCGTGAACACCGGGGAGCTGTTTTTT. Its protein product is CASSPRVVNTGELFF.

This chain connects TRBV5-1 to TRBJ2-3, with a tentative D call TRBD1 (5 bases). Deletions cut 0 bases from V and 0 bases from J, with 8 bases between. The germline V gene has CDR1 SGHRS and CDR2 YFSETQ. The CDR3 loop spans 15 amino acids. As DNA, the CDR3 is TGCGCCAGCAGCTTGGAGACAGCTAGCACAGATACGCAGTATTTT. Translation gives CASSLETASTDTQYF. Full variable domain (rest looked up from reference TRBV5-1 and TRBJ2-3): KAGVTQTPRYLIKTRGQQVTLSCSPISGHRSVSWYQQTPGQGLQFLFEYFSETQRNKGNFPGRFSGRQFSNSRSEMNVSTLELGDSALYLCASSLETASTDTQYFGPGTRLTVL.

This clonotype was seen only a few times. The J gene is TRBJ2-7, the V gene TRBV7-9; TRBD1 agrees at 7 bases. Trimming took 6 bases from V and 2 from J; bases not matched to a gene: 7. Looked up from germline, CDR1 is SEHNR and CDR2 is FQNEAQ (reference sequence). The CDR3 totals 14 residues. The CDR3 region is CASRADRRAYEQYF. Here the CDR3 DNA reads TGTGCCAGCAGAGCGGACAGGAGAGCCTACGAGCAGTACTTC.

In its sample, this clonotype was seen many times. The CDR3 sequence is CASSLVITPTGGSYEQYF. The CDR3 DNA follows: TGTGCCAGCAGTCTAGTAATTACTCCGACAGGGGGCTCCTACGAGCAGTACTTC. V is TRBV7-8 and J is TRBJ2-7; 9 bases match TRBD1. The ends lost 6 bases at V and 0 bases at J; junction bases unmatched: 15. The CDR3 covers 18 residues. Germline CDR1 and CDR2: SGHVS and FQNEAQ. Looking up the rest from reference TRBV7-8 and TRBJ2-7 gives the full variable domain: GAGVSQSPRYKVAKRGQDVALRCDPISGHVSLFWYQQALGQGPEFLTYFQNEAQLDKSGLPSDRFFAERPEGSVSTLKIQRTQQEDSAVYLCASSLVITPTGGSYEQYFGPGTRLTVT.

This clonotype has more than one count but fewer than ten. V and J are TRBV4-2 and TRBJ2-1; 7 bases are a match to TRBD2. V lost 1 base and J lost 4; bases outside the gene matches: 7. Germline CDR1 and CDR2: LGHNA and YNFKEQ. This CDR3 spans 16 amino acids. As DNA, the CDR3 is TGTGCCAGCAGCCAAGGAGCGGGGCTTCTTTACAATGAGCAGTTCTTC. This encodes CASSQGAGLLYNEQFF.

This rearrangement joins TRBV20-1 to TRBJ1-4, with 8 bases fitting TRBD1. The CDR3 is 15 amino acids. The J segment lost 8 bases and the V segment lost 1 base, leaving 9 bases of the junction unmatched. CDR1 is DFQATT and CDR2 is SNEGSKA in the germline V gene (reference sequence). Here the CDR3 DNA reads TGCAGTGCTAGAGCACTAAGGGACAGGCGAGAAAAACTGTTTTTT. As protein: CSARALRDRREKLFF.

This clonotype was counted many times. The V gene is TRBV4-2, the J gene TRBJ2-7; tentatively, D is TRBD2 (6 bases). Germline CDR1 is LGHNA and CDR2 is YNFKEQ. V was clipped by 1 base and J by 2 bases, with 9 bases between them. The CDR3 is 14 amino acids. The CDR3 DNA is TGTGCCAGCAGCCAAGGCGGAGGGGCCTACGAGCAGTACTTC. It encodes CASSQGGGAYEQYF.

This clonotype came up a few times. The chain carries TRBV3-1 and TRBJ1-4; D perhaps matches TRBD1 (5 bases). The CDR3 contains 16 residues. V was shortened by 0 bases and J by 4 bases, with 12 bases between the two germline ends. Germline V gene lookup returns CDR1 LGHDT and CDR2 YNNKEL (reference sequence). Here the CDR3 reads CASSQDRGTNNEKLFF. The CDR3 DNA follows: TGTGCCAGCAGCCAAGATCGAGGGACCAATAATGAAAAACTGTTTTTT.

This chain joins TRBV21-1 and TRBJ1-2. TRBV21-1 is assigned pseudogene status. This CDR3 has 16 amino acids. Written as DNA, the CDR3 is TGTGCCAGCAGCAAGATATTCTGGGACGGACTATATGGCTACACCTTC. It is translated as CASSKIFWDGLYGYTF.